Shown below are 4 T cell receptor beta chains from a single sample sequenced in a study of blood T cell repertoires in COVID-19. Profiled with immunoSEQ multiplex PCR; TCRdb holds only in-frame clones, not every one. The data show under 300,000 clones, with roughly 90% seen just once and around 6% held by the top ten. Sequencing used PBMCs or T cells enriched from blood (not recorded which). The receptors were gathered from a woman between 25 and 40 years old with acute COVID-19.

This clone showed up just once. This chain uses TRBV4-3 with TRBJ1-2, with a tentative D call TRBD1 (5 bases). The V and J ends lost 0 bases and 2 bases respectively, with 7 bases between them. Germline loops: CDR1 LGHNA, CDR2 YSLEER. There are 14 residues in the CDR3. CDR3 in amino acids: CASSQDRANYGYTF. The CDR3 DNA sequence: TGCGCCAGCAGCCAAGACAGGGCCAACTATGGCTACACCTTC.

This chain uses TRBV5-1 with TRBJ2-1; the D gene is possibly TRBD2 (6 bases). Trimming removed 4 bases from V and 5 bases from J, with 19 bases in between. The germline gives CDR1 SGHRS, CDR2 YFSETQ. CDR3 size: 16 residues. CDR3: CASSQSGLTLNNEQFF. The CDR3 coding sequence is TGCGCCAGCAGCCAGAGCGGACTAACCCTGAACAATGAGCAGTTCTTC. The whole variable domain, filled in from reference TRBV5-1 and TRBJ2-1, reads KAGVTQTPRYLIKTRGQQVTLSCSPISGHRSVSWYQQTPGQGLQFLFEYFSETQRNKGNFPGRFSGRQFSNSRSEMNVSTLELGDSALYLCASSQSGLTLNNEQFFGPGTRLTVL.

This clone was detected only a few times. The V call is TRBV28, the J call TRBJ2-5, with TRBD2 matching over 13 bases. Per germline, CDR1 MDHEN and CDR2 SYDVKM. The CDR3 runs to 16 residues. Trimming took 5 bases from V and 4 from J; bases not matched to a gene: 7. The CDR3, as DNA: TGTGCCAGCAGTCCCGGGACTAGCGGGACCCCAGAGACCCAGTACTTC. Translated: CASSPGTSGTPETQYF.

The V call is TRBV28, the J call TRBJ2-3, with D possibly matching TRBD2 (6 bases). This CDR3 has 12 residues. The germline CDR1 and CDR2 sequences are MDHEN and SYDVKM. V was trimmed by 7 bases and J by 6 bases, leaving 11 bases between them. CDR3 DNA sequence: TGTGCCAGCAATACCGGGGGTGATACGCAGTATTTT. Encoded protein: CASNTGGDTQYF.